Described below is a single TCR beta chain sequence and its context. Repertoires were generated with immunoSEQ multiplex PCR, while TCRdb's copy carries only in-frame clones and drops some. The sample has approximately 250,000 clones, approximately 90% seen once. This sample was taken from a study of blood T cell repertoires in COVID-19. Overall study: Recovery among Cohort 3 donors was established by two negative PCRs, clearance, or symptom resolution. The United States, Italy and Spain were the sources of the acute and convalescent COVID-19 samples.

V shed 6 bases, J shed 0 bases, and the junction held 20 bases outside the gene matches. The germline gives CDR1 SGHRS, CDR2 YFSETQ. This CDR3 region has 21 residues. The TCR comes from a woman aged 60-70 years in a cohort exposed to, infected with or recovered from COVID-19 (not recorded which). This chain uses TRBV5-1 with TRBJ2-7, with 14 bases that match TRBD2. Source material: PBMCs or T cells enriched from blood (not recorded which). The chain's CDR3 is CASTPGLAGVTGGPSSYEQYF. DNA of the CDR3: TGCGCCAGCACTCCGGGACTAGCGGGAGTCACGGGCGGCCCCAGCTCCTACGAGCAGTACTTC.